Listed here is a single TCR beta chain. This sample was taken from a study of T cells in Graves' hyperthyroidism and ophthalmopathy. The investigators amplified TCR beta CDR3 regions from RNA transcripts. HTBI primers were the set used in a first-round RT-PCR of the TCR CDR3. MiXCR, applied by TCRdb to the multiplex PCR reads, yields one record per CDR3 protein. There are around 600,000 distinct CDR3 sequences in the sample; approximately 15% occur only once, and over 6% lies in the top ten. Germline V gives CDR1 MNHEY, CDR2 SMNVEV (reference sequence). Trimming stripped 0 bases from V and 4 bases from J, with 10 bases between. This CDR3 has 16 amino acids.

Sequenced input: blood. The TCR comes from a woman aged 18-35 years with Graves' ophthalmopathy. The rearrangement joins TRBV27 to TRBJ1-6, with TRBD1 as a possible D gene (5 bases). CDR3 sequence: CASSLSWGRYNSPLHF. CDR3 DNA sequence: TGTGCCAGCAGTTTATCTTGGGGCAGGTATAATTCACCCCTCCACTTT.